This T cell receptor beta chain was sequenced in a study of T cell responses to AZD1222 COVID-19 vaccine. Study details: Combined were second doses at about 4 or about 12 weeks.

The CDR3 is 13 amino acids. Germline CDR1 reads MNHEY; CDR2 reads SVGAGI. Trimming removed 5 bases from V and 8 bases from J, with 15 bases in between. Regarding this clone: The antigen is not known.

Findings and limits, study-wide: Most donors were white British, females outnumbered males, and clonal diversity was possibly underestimated. Regions 160-218 and 743-854 held dominance among vaccine-associated CD4 TCRs, which spanned spike.

TCRdb's copy holds only in-frame clones and misses some; the assay was immunoSEQ multiplex PCR. The sample yields about 120,000 clones, 88% seen once. This TCR was recovered from an adult in good health. The sequencing here drew on peripheral blood, taken on day 0 of AZD1222 vaccination. The V gene is TRBV6-5, the J gene TRBJ1-2; no firm D call. The DNA for the CDR3 is TGTGCCAGCAGTCGGTGGGAGGGTCGGGGCTACACCTTC. This gives the protein CASSRWEGRGYTF.